Below are 18 T cell receptor beta chains sequenced from a single sample in a study of metastatic and nonmetastatic thyroid tumors. All patients reached thyroid surgery having received no treatment beforehand. TCRdb re-clonotyped the PCR reads through MiXCR. This sample has tens of thousands of clones, with about 18% found just once. The specimen sequenced was blood. The source is a female donor with papillary thyroid cancer or a benign thyroid nodule (not recorded which). Some clones in this sample may be carry-over from other donors' samples.

This clone was found many times. V usage is TRBV10-3 and J usage is TRBJ1-1; D might be TRBD1 (5 bases). CDR1 ENHRY and CDR2 SYGVKD come from the germline V gene. Trimming stripped 7 bases from V and 4 bases from J, with 16 bases between. The CDR3 consists of 14 residues. CDR3 sequence reads: CAITRGEEGTEAFF. The CDR3 bases are TGTGCCATCACCAGAGGGGAGGAGGGCACTGAAGCTTTCTTT.

This clone was seen more than once but under ten times. The chain has TRBV6-5 and TRBJ2-7, with no clear D. V dropped 7 bases and J dropped 2 bases, with 6 bases sitting between them. The germline CDR1 and CDR2 sequences are MNHEY and SVGAGI. The CDR3 covers 11 residues. This CDR3 is CASNSAYEQYF. The DNA for the CDR3 is TGTGCCAGCAATTCTGCCTACGAGCAGTACTTC.

Worth noting for this clone: The germline gene is not matched at one end of the junction; a read error may be the cause. This chain links TRBV7-9 with TRBJ2-7, with D unresolved. The CDR3 extends over 13 amino acids. The V gene's germline CDR1 is SEHNR and CDR2 FQNEAQ (reference sequence). The CDR3 spells CASSLTPSYDQYF. In nucleotides, the CDR3 is TGTGCCAGCAGCCTGACACCTTCCTACGATCAGTACTTC. Together with reference TRBV7-9 and TRBJ2-7, the CDR3 gives the full variable domain: DTGVSQNPRHKITKRGQNVTFRCDPISEHNRLYWYRQTLGQGPEFLTYFQNEAQLEKSRLLSDRFSAERPKGSFSTLEIQRTEQGDSAMYLCASSLTPSYDQYFGPGTRLTVT.

A note on this clone: It is likely a read error, because the conserved phenylalanine at the end of the CDR3 is missing. The chain has TRBV7-9 and TRBJ2-7; 10 bases map to TRBD2. CDR3 length: 14 residues. With V trimmed by 7 bases and J by 4 bases, 7 bases remained unmatched. CDR1 and CDR2 from the germline V gene are SEHNR and FQNEAQ (reference sequence). The CDR3 loop is CASIFRTSGYEQYL. The CDR3 coding sequence is TGTGCCAGCATCTTCAGGACTAGCGGATACGAGCAGTACCTC.

A note on this clone: A junction boundary mismatches the germline segment, possibly from a read error. This rearrangement joins TRBV30 to TRBJ2-7; TRBD2 is a possible D gene (6 bases). The CDR3 loop spans 14 amino acids. Per the germline V gene, CDR1 is GTSNPN and CDR2 is SVGIG (reference sequence). DNA for the CDR3: TGTGCCTGGAGCAAAAGCAGGGACTCCTACGCGCAGTACTTC. Its protein is CAWSKSRDSYAQYF. Based on the CDR3 plus reference TRBV30 and TRBJ2-7, the full variable domain is SQTIHQWPATLVQPVGSPLSLECTVEGTSNPNLYWYRQAAGRGLQLLFYSVGIGQISSEVPQNLSASRPQDRQFILSSKKLLLSDSGFYLCAWSKSRDSYAQYFGPGTRLTVT.

This clone was counted between two and nine times. The chain is built from TRBV28 and TRBJ2-3, with D perhaps TRBD1 (5 bases). Per germline, CDR1 MDHEN and CDR2 SYDVKM. V lost 10 bases to trimming and J lost 5 bases, with 13 bases between them. This CDR3 spans 12 amino acids. The CDR3: CATTGVVDTQYF. CDR3 nucleotides: TGTGCCACAACAGGTGTGGTAGATACGCAGTATTTT.

This clone was found a few times. The gene calls are TRBV28 and TRBJ2-7, with a weak D call TRBD1 (6 bases). CDR3 size: 13 residues. V was trimmed by 2 bases and J by 4 bases, leaving 9 bases between them. CDR1 and CDR2 from the germline V gene are MDHEN and SYDVKM. The CDR3 DNA reads TGTGCCAGCAGTTTAGGGGGCGAATACGAGCAGTACTTC. It is translated as CASSLGGEYEQYF.

The V call is TRBV5-1, the J call TRBJ1-6, with unresolved D. V lost 4 bases and J lost 4, with 9 bases in between. This CDR3 region has 14 residues. CDR1 and CDR2 from the germline V gene are SGHRS and YFSETQ. The CDR3 sequence is CASSVDGYNSPLHF. The CDR3 DNA reads TGCGCCAGCAGCGTGGACGGATATAATTCACCCCTCCACTTT.

This clone was observed many times. The chain uses TRBV5-5 and TRBJ1-4; a possible D gene is TRBD1 (5 bases). Germline V gene sequence: CDR1 SGHKS, CDR2 YYEKEE (reference sequence). The CDR3 extends over 16 amino acids. Trimming cost V 3 bases and J 4 bases, with 16 bases left between them. The CDR3 DNA sequence: TGTGCCAGCAGCTCCATTCAGGGCGGGGGTAATGAAAAACTGTTTTTT. Its protein product is CASSSIQGGGNEKLFF.

Within the sample, this clone is medium-sized. This sequence joins TRBV12-3 or TRBV12-4 and TRBJ2-7; no firm D call. Trimming took 6 bases from V and 0 from J, leaving 12 bases between them. This CDR3 is built from 14 residues. CDR3 loop: CASRLTASSYEQYF. For the CDR3, the DNA is TGTGCCAGCAGGTTGACGGCGAGCTCCTACGAGCAGTACTTC.

Many counts were recorded for this clone. A read error may produce the germline difference seen at one junction end. Within the sample, other DNA sequences also encode this same CDR3. The rearrangement links TRBV19 to TRBJ1-1; D is possibly TRBD1 (6 bases). The length of the CDR3 is 15 residues. The germline V gene encodes CDR1 LNHDA and CDR2 SQIVND (reference sequence). The CDR3 DNA reads as TGCGCCAGTAGTATTGGGGCAGGGGTGAACACTGAAGCTTTCTTT. This translates into CASSIGAGVNTEAFF.

This clone was found many times. This rearrangement joins TRBV20-1 to TRBJ2-7; D perhaps matches TRBD1 (5 bases). Germline lookup yields CDR1 DFQATT and CDR2 SNEGSKA (reference sequence). V lost 1 base to trimming and J lost 0 bases, with 19 bases between them. This CDR3 contains 17 residues. The CDR3, as DNA: TGCAGTGCTAGAGGAGACAGCCATATGACATTCTCCTACGAGCAGTACTTC. It is translated as CSARGDSHMTFSYEQYF.

This chain connects TRBV19 to TRBJ1-3; D is undetermined. This CDR3 is built from 14 residues. Germline assignment: CDR1 LNHDA and CDR2 SQIVND (reference sequence). Trimming cost V 10 bases and J 1 base, with 14 bases left between them. DNA of the CDR3: TGTGCCACTACCCCCCAGGTATCTGGAAACACCATATATTTT. Translating it yields CATTPQVSGNTIYF.

Many counts were recorded for this clone. The chain recombines TRBV29-1 with TRBJ1-2; D is uncertain. The length of the CDR3 is 11 residues. Germline assignment: CDR1 SQVTM and CDR2 ANQGSEA. V was cut by 3 bases and J by 3 bases, with 5 bases left in between. CDR3 protein: CSVEWDYGYTF. DNA for the CDR3: TGCAGCGTTGAGTGGGACTATGGCTACACCTTC.

This clone appeared many times. The chain links TRBV18 to TRBJ2-7; D might be TRBD2 (6 bases). Per the germline V gene, CDR1 is KGHSH and CDR2 is LQKENI. The CDR3 runs to 13 residues. The germline V and J ends were trimmed by 3 bases and 6 bases, with 12 bases remaining between them. In nucleotides, the CDR3 is TGTGCCAGCTCACCCAGTAGGAGGGCCGAGCAGTACTTC. Translating gives CASSPSRRAEQYF.

This clone was seen once. The chain recombines TRBV7-6 with TRBJ2-7, with D maybe TRBD2 (6 bases). CDR3 size: 14 residues. Trimming took 5 bases from V and 3 from J, leaving 14 bases between them. Germline assignment: CDR1 SGHVS and CDR2 FNYEAQ. The CDR3 sequence is CASSQTSRRYEQYF. The CDR3 nucleotides are TGTGCCAGCAGCCAGACTAGTCGACGCTACGAGCAGTACTTC.

This sequence joins TRBV20-1 and TRBJ2-2; the D is unclear. CDR3 size: 15 residues. V lost 2 bases and J 1 base, leaving 11 bases between the germline ends. From germline, CDR1 is DFQATT and CDR2 SNEGSKA (reference sequence). The CDR3 loop reads CSARYGMGNTGELFF. The DNA of the CDR3 is TGCAGTGCTAGATATGGTATGGGGAACACCGGGGAGCTGTTTTTT.

Worth noting for this clone: A junction end diverges from the germline sequence, so it may reflect a read error. The chain recombines TRBV25-1 with TRBJ2-3, with TRBD2 as a possible D gene (5 bases). There are 15 residues in the CDR3. CDR1 and CDR2 from the germline V gene are MGHDK and SYGVNS. CDR3 coding DNA: TGTGCCGGCAGTGAATATGGGAGCGGCACATATACGCAGTATTTT. Translation gives CAGSEYGSGTYTQYF.